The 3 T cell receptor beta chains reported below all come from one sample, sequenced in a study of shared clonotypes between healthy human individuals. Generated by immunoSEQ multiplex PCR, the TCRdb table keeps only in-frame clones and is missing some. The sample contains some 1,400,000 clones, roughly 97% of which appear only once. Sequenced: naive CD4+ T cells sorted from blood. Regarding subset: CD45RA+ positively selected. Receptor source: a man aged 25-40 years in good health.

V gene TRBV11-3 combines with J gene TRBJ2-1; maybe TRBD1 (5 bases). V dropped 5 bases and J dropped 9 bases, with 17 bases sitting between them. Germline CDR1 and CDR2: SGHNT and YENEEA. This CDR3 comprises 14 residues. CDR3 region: CASSPKGWRSEQFF. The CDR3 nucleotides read TGTGCCAGCAGCCCCAAGGGGTGGCGTAGTGAGCAGTTCTTC.

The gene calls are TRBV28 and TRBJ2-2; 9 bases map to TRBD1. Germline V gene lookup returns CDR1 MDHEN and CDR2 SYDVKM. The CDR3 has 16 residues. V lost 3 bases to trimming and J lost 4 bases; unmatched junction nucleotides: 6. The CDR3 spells CASSFTRDRVTGELFF. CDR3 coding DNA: TGTGCCAGCAGTTTCACAAGGGACAGGGTCACCGGGGAGCTGTTTTTT. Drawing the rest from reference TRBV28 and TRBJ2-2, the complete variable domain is DVKVTQSSRYLVKRTGEKVFLECVQDMDHENMFWYRQDPGLGLRLIYFSYDVKMKEKGDIPEGYSVSREKKERFSLILESASTNQTSMYLCASSFTRDRVTGELFFGEGSRLTVL.

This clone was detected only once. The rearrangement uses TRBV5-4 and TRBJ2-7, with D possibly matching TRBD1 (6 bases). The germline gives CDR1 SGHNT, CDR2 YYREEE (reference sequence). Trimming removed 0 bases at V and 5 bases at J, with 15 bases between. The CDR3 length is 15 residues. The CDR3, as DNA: TGTGCCAGCAGCTTGGTTGGGACACCCGGCCACGAGCAGTACTTC. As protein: CASSLVGTPGHEQYF.